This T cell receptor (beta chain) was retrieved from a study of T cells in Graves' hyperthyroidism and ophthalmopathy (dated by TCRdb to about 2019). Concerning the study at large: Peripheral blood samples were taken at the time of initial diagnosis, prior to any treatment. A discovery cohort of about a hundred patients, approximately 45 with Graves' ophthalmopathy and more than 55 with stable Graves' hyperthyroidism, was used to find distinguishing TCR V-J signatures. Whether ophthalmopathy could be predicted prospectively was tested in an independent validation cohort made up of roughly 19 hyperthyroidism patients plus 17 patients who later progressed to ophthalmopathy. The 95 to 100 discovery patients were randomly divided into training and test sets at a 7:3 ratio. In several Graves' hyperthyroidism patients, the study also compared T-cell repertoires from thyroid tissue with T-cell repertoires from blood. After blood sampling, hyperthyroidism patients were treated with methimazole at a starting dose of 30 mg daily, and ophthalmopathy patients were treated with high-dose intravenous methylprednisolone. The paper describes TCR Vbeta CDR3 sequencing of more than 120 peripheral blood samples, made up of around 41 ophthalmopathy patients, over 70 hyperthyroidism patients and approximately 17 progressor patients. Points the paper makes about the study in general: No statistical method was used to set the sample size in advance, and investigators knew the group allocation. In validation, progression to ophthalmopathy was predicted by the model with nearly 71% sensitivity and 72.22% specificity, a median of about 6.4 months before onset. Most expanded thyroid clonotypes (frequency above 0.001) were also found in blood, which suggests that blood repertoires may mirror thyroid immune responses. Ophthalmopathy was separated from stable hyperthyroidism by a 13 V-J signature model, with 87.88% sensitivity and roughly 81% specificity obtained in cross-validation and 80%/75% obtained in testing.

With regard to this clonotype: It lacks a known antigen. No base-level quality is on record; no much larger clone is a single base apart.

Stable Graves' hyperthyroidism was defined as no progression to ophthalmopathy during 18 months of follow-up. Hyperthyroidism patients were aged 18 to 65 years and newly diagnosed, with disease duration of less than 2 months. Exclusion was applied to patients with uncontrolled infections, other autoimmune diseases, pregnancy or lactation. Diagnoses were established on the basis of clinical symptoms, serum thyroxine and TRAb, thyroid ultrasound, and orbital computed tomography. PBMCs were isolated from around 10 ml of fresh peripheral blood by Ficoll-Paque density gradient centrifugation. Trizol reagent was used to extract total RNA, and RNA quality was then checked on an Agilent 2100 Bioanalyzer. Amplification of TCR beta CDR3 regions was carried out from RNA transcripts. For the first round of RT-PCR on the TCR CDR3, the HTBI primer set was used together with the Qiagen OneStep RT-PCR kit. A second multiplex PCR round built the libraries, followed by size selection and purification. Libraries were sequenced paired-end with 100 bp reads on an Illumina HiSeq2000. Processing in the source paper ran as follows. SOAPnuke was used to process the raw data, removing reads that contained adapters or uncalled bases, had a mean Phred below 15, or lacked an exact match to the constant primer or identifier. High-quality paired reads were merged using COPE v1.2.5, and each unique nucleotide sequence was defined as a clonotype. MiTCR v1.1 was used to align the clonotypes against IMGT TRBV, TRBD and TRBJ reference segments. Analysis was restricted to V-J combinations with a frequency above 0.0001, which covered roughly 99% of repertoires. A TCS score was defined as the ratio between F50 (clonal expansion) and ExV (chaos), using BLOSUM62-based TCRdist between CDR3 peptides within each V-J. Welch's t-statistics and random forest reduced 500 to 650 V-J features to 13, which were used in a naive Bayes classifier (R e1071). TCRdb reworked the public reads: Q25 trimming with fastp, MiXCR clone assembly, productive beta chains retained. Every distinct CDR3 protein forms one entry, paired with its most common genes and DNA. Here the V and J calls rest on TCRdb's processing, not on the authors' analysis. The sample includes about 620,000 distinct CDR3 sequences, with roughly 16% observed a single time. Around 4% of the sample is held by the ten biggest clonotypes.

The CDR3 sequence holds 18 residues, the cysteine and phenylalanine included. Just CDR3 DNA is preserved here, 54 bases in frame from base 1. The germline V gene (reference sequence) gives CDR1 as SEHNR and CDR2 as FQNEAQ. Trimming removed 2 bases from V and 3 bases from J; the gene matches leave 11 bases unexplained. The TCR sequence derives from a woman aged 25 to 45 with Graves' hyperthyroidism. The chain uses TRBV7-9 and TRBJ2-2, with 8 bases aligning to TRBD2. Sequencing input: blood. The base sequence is TGTGCCAGCAGCTTATCGAGCGGGAGTACTAAGGACACCGGGGAGCTGTTTTTT. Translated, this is CASSLSSGSTKDTGELFF. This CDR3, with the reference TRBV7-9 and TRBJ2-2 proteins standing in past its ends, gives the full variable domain DTGVSQNPRHKITKRGQNVTFRCDPISEHNRLYWYRQTLGQGPEFLTYFQNEAQLEKSRLLSDRFSAERPKGSFSTLEIQRTEQGDSAMYLCASSLSSGSTKDTGELFFGEGSRLTVL.